The 7 T cell receptor beta chains in this list originate from one sample, sequenced in a study of blood T cell repertoires in COVID-19. Libraries were prepared by immunoSEQ multiplex PCR; TCRdb keeps only in-frame clonotypes and omits some of them. The top ten hold about 30% of the sample, which has 70,000 or so clones, around 90% seen once. Specimen: peripheral blood. All receptors come from a woman aged 80 or older with active or convalescent COVID-19.

The genes are TRBV20-1 and TRBJ1-1; D might be TRBD1 (5 bases). Germline CDR1 is DFQATT and CDR2 is SNEGSKA (reference sequence). V was shortened by 3 bases and J by 6 bases, with 14 bases between the two germline ends. The CDR3 is 13 amino acids. The CDR3 sequence is CSASSQGWAEAFF. DNA for the CDR3: TGCAGTGCTAGTTCGCAGGGATGGGCTGAAGCTTTCTTT.

This chain connects TRBV6-6 to TRBJ1-2; no clear D gene. V lost 6 bases and J lost 2, with 10 bases in between. This CDR3 has 13 residues. Germline V gives CDR1 MNHNY, CDR2 SVGAGI (reference sequence). CDR3 sequence reads: CASSYEQNYGYTF. CDR3 nucleotide sequence: TGTGCCAGCAGCTACGAACAGAACTATGGCTACACCTTC.

The V gene is TRBV4-1, the J gene TRBJ1-5; 8 bases line up with TRBD1. CDR3 length equals 16 residues. V shed 1 base and J 4 bases; nucleotides not matched to a gene: 6. The germline gives CDR1 MGHRA, CDR2 YSYEKL. The CDR3 sequence: CASSQGRQGANQPQHF. CDR3 bases: TGCGCCAGCAGCCAAGGAAGGCAGGGGGCGAATCAGCCCCAGCATTTT.

This rearrangement joins TRBV6-1 to TRBJ1-1; perhaps TRBD1 as D (6 bases). V was clipped by 0 bases and J by 0 bases, with 8 bases between them. In germline, CDR1 is MNHNS, CDR2 SASEGT. CDR3 size: 15 residues. The CDR3 DNA sequence: TGTGCCAGCAGTGAAGCATGGGGGCTGAACACTGAAGCTTTCTTT. Translating it yields CASSEAWGLNTEAFF.

V usage is TRBV7-9 and J usage is TRBJ2-1; 11 nucleotides line up with TRBD2. The CDR3 consists of 17 residues. V dropped 5 bases and J dropped 1; count of bases not matched to a gene: 7. CDR1 SEHNR and CDR2 FQNEAQ come from the germline V gene (reference sequence). Written as DNA, the CDR3 is TGTGCCAGCAGCCAAACTAGCGGGGGTCCTTCCTACAATGAGCAGTTCTTC. Translated: CASSQTSGGPSYNEQFF.

V and J are TRBV9 and TRBJ2-1, with TRBD2 as a possible D gene (6 bases). Germline V CDR1 and CDR2: SGDLS, YYNGEE. Trimming took 0 bases from V and 5 from J, leaving 9 bases between them. The CDR3 has 14 amino acids. For the CDR3, the DNA is TGTGCCAGCAGCGTAGTTGGGGGGAACAATGAGCAGTTCTTC. The encoded protein is CASSVVGGNNEQFF.

V usage is TRBV14 and J usage is TRBJ2-7; possible D gene TRBD2, 7 bases. CDR1 SGHDN and CDR2 FVKESK come from the germline V gene. The V gene lost 3 bases and the J gene lost 5 bases, with 20 bases spanning the gap. The CDR3 has 16 amino acids. The CDR3: CASSHGAGAPLDEQYF. CDR3 sequence (DNA): TGTGCCAGCAGCCACGGGGCGGGGGCGCCTCTCGACGAGCAGTACTTC.